Included here is one T cell receptor beta chain sequence, with context. V was trimmed by 2 bases and J by 4 bases, leaving 14 bases between them. CDR3 length: 15 amino acids. CDR1 is LNHDA and CDR2 is SQIVND in the germline V gene (reference sequence). TCRbeta library construction was performed incorporating unique molecular identifiers. One entry per CDR3 protein, called by TCRdb with MiXCR from the PCR reads. The data contain just under 150,000 distinct CDR3 sequences, around 9% of them singletons. This sample was included in a study of T-cell reconstitution after alpha-beta-depleted transplantation in children.

The sample consisted of PBMCs, mostly from graft donor cells, taken 180 days after TCRalphabeta/CD19-depleted stem cell transplant. The source of this sequence is a female patient younger than 10 who had a stem cell transplant for congenital amegakaryocytic thrombocytopenia, so the T cells may come from the graft donor. The chain carries TRBV19 and TRBJ1-2, with D uncertain. In nucleotides, the CDR3 is TGTGCCAGTAGTATACAGAGGAAACGCATCTATGGCTACACCTTC. Amino acid sequence: CASSIQRKRIYGYTF.